The rows below give T cell receptor beta chains drawn from one sample of a study of T-cell memory formation after mild COVID-19. TCRdb used MiXCR to reprocess the 5' RACE reads, holding one entry per CDR3 protein. The repertoire includes 200,000 or so distinct CDR3 sequences, approximately 20% of them detected once, and approximately 2.4% sits in the top ten. Sequenced sample: PBMCs or a T cell subset sorted from them (not recorded which). The receptor source for this set is an adult woman who had mild COVID-19 (a few samples of this study predate the infection). Cell type and time point are not known. The CDR3 runs from the conserved cysteine through the conserved F or W. A D gene is named only where the DNA matches it firmly. Clone size is not always given. Where it is, it says once, few, many or a class for expanded clones.

v_call	d_call	clone_size	j_call	cdr3_aa	cdr3_nt
TRBV5-4	-	-	TRBJ1-5	CASSLSGDVAQPQHF	TGTGCCAGCAGCTTGTCCGGGGATGTCGCTCAGCCCCAGCATTTT
TRBV29-1	-	-	TRBJ1-1	CSVERGAENTEAFF	TGCAGCGTTGAACGCGGGGCGGAGAACACTGAAGCTTTCTTT
TRBV19	TRBD1	once	TRBJ1-2	CASSMNRGFNYGYTF	TGTGCCAGTAGTATGAACAGGGGATTTAACTATGGCTACACCTTC
TRBV30	-	-	TRBJ2-1	CAWSTSGWGQFF	TGTGCCTGGAGTACGAGTGGGTGGGGGCAGTTCTTC
TRBV5-5	TRBD2	-	TRBJ2-2	CASSHPEPLAGVNTGELFF	TGTGCCAGCAGCCACCCCGAACCTCTAGCGGGGGTAAACACCGGGGAGCTGTTTTTT
TRBV4-3	TRBD1	many	TRBJ2-5	CASSRVPGQGQETQYF	TGCGCCAGCAGCCGCGTACCGGGACAGGGCCAAGAGACCCAGTACTTC
TRBV11-2	-	few	TRBJ2-1	CASSSVAGSYNEQFF	TGTGCCAGCAGCTCCGTGGCGGGCTCTTACAATGAGCAGTTCTTC
TRBV12-3/TRBV12-4	-	-	TRBJ2-7	CASSFGTWKGEQYF	TGTGCCAGCAGTTTCGGGACCTGGAAGGGCGAGCAGTACTTC
TRBV5-5	-	-	TRBJ1-2	CASTDRVTNYGYTF	TGTGCCAGCACCGACCGTGTGACCAACTATGGCTACACCTTC
TRBV3-1	-	-	TRBJ1-6	CASSQDTHSNSPLHF	TGTGCCAGCAGCCAAGATACTCACAGCAATTCACCCCTCCACTTT
TRBV19	-	few	TRBJ1-2	CASSWSRVLYGYTF	TGTGCCAGTAGTTGGTCCCGGGTTCTCTATGGCTACACCTTC
TRBV5-1	-	-	TRBJ2-2	CASSPRTDTTGELFF	TGCGCCAGCAGCCCCCGGACAGACACCACCGGGGAGCTGTTTTTT
TRBV12-3/TRBV12-4	-	-	TRBJ1-1	CASSFAQGTPEAFF	TGTGCCAGCAGTTTCGCGCAGGGTACTCCTGAAGCTTTCTTT
TRBV7-9	TRBD1	few	TRBJ2-2	CASSLVWFGTAFTGELFF	TGTGCCAGCAGCTTAGTGTGGTTCGGGACAGCGTTCACCGGGGAGCTGTTTTTT
TRBV12-3/TRBV12-4	TRBD1	few	TRBJ2-5	CASSFVPGQGAMETQYF	TGTGCCAGCAGTTTTGTCCCCGGACAGGGCGCGATGGAGACCCAGTACTTC
TRBV4-3	-	-	TRBJ2-1	CASSVRVGAYNEQFF	TGCGCCAGCAGCGTCAGGGTGGGGGCCTACAATGAGCAGTTCTTC
TRBV12-3/TRBV12-4	TRBD1	few	TRBJ1-6	CASSLGQGLSPLHF	TGTGCCAGCAGCCTCGGACAGGGATTATCACCCCTCCACTTT
TRBV10-3	-	few	TRBJ2-1	CAISEGINYNEQFF	TGTGCCATCAGTGAGGGGATAAATTACAATGAGCAGTTCTTC
TRBV5-1	TRBD2	-	TRBJ2-2	CASSVTGTSPSRELFF	TGCGCCAGCAGCGTCACCGGGACTAGTCCTTCCCGGGAGCTGTTTTTT
TRBV18	-	-	TRBJ1-2	CASSPRAEDGYTF	TGTGCCAGCTCACCCCGGGCAGAAGATGGCTACACCTTC
TRBV5-1	-	few	TRBJ1-1	CASSFDAGRSTEAFF	TGCGCCAGCAGCTTTGATGCAGGGCGGAGCACTGAAGCTTTCTTT
TRBV5-5	TRBD1	few	TRBJ2-1	CASRGTGRDYNEQFF	TGTGCCAGCCGCGGGACAGGGAGAGACTACAATGAGCAGTTCTTC
TRBV5-1	TRBD2	few	TRBJ2-1	CASSSGGPREQFF	TGCGCCAGTTCCTCGGGGGGGCCTCGGGAGCAGTTCTTC
TRBV5-1	TRBD1	many	TRBJ1-3	CASSLEGGTGNTIYF	TGCGCCAGCAGCTTGGAAGGGGGCACCGGAAACACCATATATTTT
TRBV7-8	TRBD1	-	TRBJ1-3	CASSAFRLRTGGAGNTIYF	TGTGCCAGCTCAGCTTTTCGTCTTCGGACAGGGGGAGCGGGGAACACCATATATTTT
TRBV12-3/TRBV12-4	-	few	TRBJ1-5	CASSLVEQPQHF	TGTGCCAGCAGTTTAGTCGAGCAGCCCCAGCATTTT
TRBV5-8	-	few	TRBJ1-2	CASSPANQRGYTF	TGTGCCAGCAGTCCAGCCAACCAACGGGGCTACACCTTC
TRBV12-3/TRBV12-4	TRBD1	-	TRBJ1-6	CASKPGQVYNSPLHF	TGTGCCAGCAAACCGGGACAGGTTTATAATTCACCCCTCCACTTT
TRBV5-1	-	many	TRBJ2-7	CASSAGGPYEQYF	TGCGCCAGCAGCGCTGGAGGGCCCTACGAGCAGTACTTC
TRBV7-9	-	few	TRBJ2-4	CASSYPGTILAKNIQYF	TGTGCCAGCAGCTACCCAGGGACCATTTTAGCCAAAAACATTCAGTACTTC
TRBV12-3/TRBV12-4	-	-	TRBJ1-4	CASSFGRGSEKLFF	TGTGCCAGCAGTTTCGGCAGGGGATCTGAAAAACTGTTTTTT
TRBV7-9	-	few	TRBJ1-1	CASSLDPGRGPEAFF	TGTGCCAGCAGCTTAGATCCAGGGAGAGGGCCTGAAGCTTTCTTT
TRBV5-1	-	-	TRBJ1-1	CASSLAKSGYEAFF	TGCGCCAGCAGCTTGGCCAAATCAGGATACGAAGCTTTCTTT
TRBV6-5	-	-	TRBJ2-7	CASRRGGPSYEQYF	TGTGCCAGCAGGCGAGGGGGTCCCTCCTACGAGCAGTACTTC
TRBV30	-	-	TRBJ2-7	CAWSVRGRATYEQYF	TGTGCCTGGAGTGTACGGGGCAGGGCAACCTACGAGCAGTACTTC
TRBV30	TRBD2	few	TRBJ2-1	CAWGPGLADNEQFF	TGTGCCTGGGGACCGGGACTAGCGGATAATGAGCAGTTCTTC
TRBV20-1	TRBD2	-	TRBJ2-3	CSALHSGAADTQYF	TGCAGTGCTTTGCATAGCGGGGCGGCAGATACGCAGTATTTT
TRBV5-1	-	-	TRBJ2-3	CASSLVRILVPF	TGCGCCAGCAGCTTGGTCCGAATTTTGGTCCCTTTT
TRBV20-1	-	few	TRBJ2-1	CSARDPPRRDNEQFF	TGCAGTGCTAGAGATCCCCCTCGCCGGGACAATGAGCAGTTCTTC